These T cell receptor beta chains were read from a single sample in a study of control samples from healthy donors and cancer patients. Using immunoSEQ multiplex PCR, the repertoire was profiled, and TCRdb retains in-frame clones only, with some absent. The repertoire includes about 150,000 clones, approximately 93% of them detected once, and 2% to 2.5% sits in the top ten. Source material: blood. These receptors all stem from a man aged 50-60 years in good health. The CDR3 runs from the conserved cysteine through the conserved F or W. D genes are given only for firm matches. Clone size is not always given. Where it is, it says once, few, many or a class for expanded clones.

size	V	D	J	DNA	CDR3
NA	TRBV7-9	NA	TRBJ1-1	TGTGCCAGCAGCTTAGGGGCGAACACTGAAGCTTTCTTT	CASSLGANTEAFF
NA	TRBV7-2	TRBD2	TRBJ2-2	TGTGCCAGCAGCTTAACTAGCGGGATAGGGATGGGCACCGGGGAGCTGTTTTTT	CASSLTSGIGMGTGELFF
NA	TRBV7-2	TRBD2	TRBJ2-2	TGTGCCAGCAGCCCTAGCGGGAGAGGGACCGGGGAGCTGTTTTTT	CASSPSGRGTGELFF
NA	TRBV28	NA	TRBJ1-5	TGTGCCAGCAGTTTAGGGGTAAGCAATCAGCCCCAGCATTTT	CASSLGVSNQPQHF
NA	TRBV11-2	TRBD1	TRBJ1-5	TGTGCCAGCAGCCCCGGGACAGGGGCGTTTAATCAGCCCCAGCATTTT	CASSPGTGAFNQPQHF
NA	TRBV11-2	NA	TRBJ1-1	TGTGCCAGCAGCTTAGAAGCAGGAAACACTGAAGCTTTCTTT	CASSLEAGNTEAFF
NA	TRBV25-1	NA	TRBJ2-1	TGTGCCAGCAGCGCCGGTTCGCGGGAGTTCTTC	CASSAGSREFF
NA	TRBV13	NA	TRBJ1-1	TGTGCCAGCAGCTTAAACAGGACCCCAGGAGCTTTCTTT	CASSLNRTPGAFF
NA	TRBV6-4	NA	TRBJ2-2	TGTGCCAGCAGTGCCGAGGGCCACAGGACCGGGGAGCTGTTTTTT	CASSAEGHRTGELFF
NA	TRBV7-3	NA	TRBJ2-5	TGTGCCAGCAGCTTAGGGTTCAGGGAGACCCAGTACTTC	CASSLGFRETQYF
NA	TRBV28	TRBD1	TRBJ1-2	TGTGCCAGCAGTTTGCCTACAGGGGCTAACTATGGCTACACCTTC	CASSLPTGANYGYTF
NA	TRBV5-6	TRBD2	TRBJ2-5	TGTGCCAGCAGTCGCTTAGCGGGAGGGCAGGAGACCCAGTACTTC	CASSRLAGGQETQYF
NA	TRBV28	NA	TRBJ1-5	TGTGCCAGCAGTTTAGTCAGAAGCAATCAGCCCCAGCATTTT	CASSLVRSNQPQHF
once	TRBV7-2	TRBD1	TRBJ2-3	TGTGCCAGCAGCTTAGGATCCAGGGGGGATACGCAGTATTTT	CASSLGSRGDTQYF
NA	TRBV10-3	TRBD2	TRBJ2-5	TGTGCCATCAGTGAGTCGTTTCAAGCGGGAGCGGGGGAGACCCAGTACTTC	CAISESFQAGAGETQYF
NA	TRBV5-1	TRBD1	TRBJ1-2	TGCGCCAGCAGCTCGATTGCGGGGACAGGGGGCAGTGGCTACACCTTC	CASSSIAGTGGSGYTF
once	TRBV19	NA	TRBJ2-7	TGTGCCAGTAGTATAGCGTTCTCCTACGAGCAGTACTTC	CASSIAFSYEQYF
NA	TRBV6-5	NA	TRBJ2-3	TGTGCCAGCGCCTTAACAGGTCGGGGAGATACGCAGTATTTT	CASALTGRGDTQYF
NA	TRBV6-2/TRBV6-3	NA	TRBJ2-3	TGTGCCAGCAGTTACTCGACAGACCAACGCACAGATACGCAGTATTTT	CASSYSTDQRTDTQYF
NA	TRBV29-1	NA	TRBJ1-1	TGCAGTGGTTTCTTAGGGGGAGAGACTGAAGCTTTCTTT	CSGFLGGETEAFF